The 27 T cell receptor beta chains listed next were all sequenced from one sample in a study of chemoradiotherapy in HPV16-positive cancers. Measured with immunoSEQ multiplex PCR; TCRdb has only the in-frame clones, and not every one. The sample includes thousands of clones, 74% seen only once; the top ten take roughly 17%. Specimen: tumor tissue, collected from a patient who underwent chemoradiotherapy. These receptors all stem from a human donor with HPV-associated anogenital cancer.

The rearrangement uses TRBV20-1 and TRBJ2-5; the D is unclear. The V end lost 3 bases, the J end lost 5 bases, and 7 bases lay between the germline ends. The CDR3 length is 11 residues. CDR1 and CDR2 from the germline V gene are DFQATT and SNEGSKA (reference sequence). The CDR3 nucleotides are TGCAGTGCTAGGTTCCGGGAGACCCAGTACTTC. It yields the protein CSARFRETQYF.

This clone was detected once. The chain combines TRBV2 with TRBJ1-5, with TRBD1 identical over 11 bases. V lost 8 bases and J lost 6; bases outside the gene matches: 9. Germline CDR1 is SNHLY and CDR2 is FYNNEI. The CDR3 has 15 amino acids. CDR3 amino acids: CASSVGQGAIQPQHF. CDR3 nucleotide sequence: TGTGCCAGCTCTGTTGGACAGGGGGCAATTCAGCCCCAGCATTTT.

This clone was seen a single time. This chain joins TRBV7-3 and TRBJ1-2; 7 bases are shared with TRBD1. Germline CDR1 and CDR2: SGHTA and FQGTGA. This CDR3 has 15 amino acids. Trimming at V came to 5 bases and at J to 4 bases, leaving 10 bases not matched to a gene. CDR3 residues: CASSPGGDRPYGYTF. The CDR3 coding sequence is TGTGCCAGCAGCCCCGGGGGGGACAGACCCTATGGCTACACCTTC. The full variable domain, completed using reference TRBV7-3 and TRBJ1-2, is GAGVSQTPSNKVTEKGKYVELRCDPISGHTALYWYRQSLGQGPEFLIYFQGTGAADDSGLPNDRFFAVRPEGSVSTLKIQRTERGDSAVYLCASSPGGDRPYGYTFGSGTRLTVV.

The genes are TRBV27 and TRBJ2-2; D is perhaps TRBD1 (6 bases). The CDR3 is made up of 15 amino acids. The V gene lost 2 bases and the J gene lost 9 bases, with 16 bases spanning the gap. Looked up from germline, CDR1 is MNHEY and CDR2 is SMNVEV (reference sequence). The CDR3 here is CASSLTWQGSWELFF. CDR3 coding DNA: TGTGCCAGCAGTTTAACTTGGCAGGGGAGTTGGGAGCTGTTTTTT.

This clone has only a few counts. The CDR3 coding sequence is TGTGCCAGCAGCCAAGGGGGGGTCTCGGGCACAGATACGCAGTATTTT. It encodes CASSQGGVSGTDTQYF. J is TRBJ2-3 and V is TRBV7-3, with D possibly matching TRBD2 (7 bases). The length of the CDR3 is 16 residues. Per the germline V gene, CDR1 is SGHTA and CDR2 is FQGTGA. Trimming left V 5 bases short and J 1 base short, with 16 bases between.

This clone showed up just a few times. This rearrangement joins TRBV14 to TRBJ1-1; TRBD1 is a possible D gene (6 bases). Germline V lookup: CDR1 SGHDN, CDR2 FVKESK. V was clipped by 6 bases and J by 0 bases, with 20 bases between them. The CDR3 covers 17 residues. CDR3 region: CASSPPPGAPMNTEAFF. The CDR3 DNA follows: TGTGCCAGCAGTCCACCACCGGGGGCTCCCATGAACACTGAAGCTTTCTTT.

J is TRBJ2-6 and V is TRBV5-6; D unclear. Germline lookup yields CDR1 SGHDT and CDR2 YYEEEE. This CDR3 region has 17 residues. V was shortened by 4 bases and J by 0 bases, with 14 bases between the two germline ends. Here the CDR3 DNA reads TGTGCCAGCAGCCGAATAATAATTAGCTCTGGGGCCAACGTCCTGACTTTC. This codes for CASSRIIISSGANVLTF.

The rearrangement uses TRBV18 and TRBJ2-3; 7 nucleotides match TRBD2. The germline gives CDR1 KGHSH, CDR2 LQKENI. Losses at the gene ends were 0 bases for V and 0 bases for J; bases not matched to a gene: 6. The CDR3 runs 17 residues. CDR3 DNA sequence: TGTGCCAGCTCACCACCTCGGGGGGTTCGCAGCACAGATACGCAGTATTTT. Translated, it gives CASSPPRGVRSTDTQYF.

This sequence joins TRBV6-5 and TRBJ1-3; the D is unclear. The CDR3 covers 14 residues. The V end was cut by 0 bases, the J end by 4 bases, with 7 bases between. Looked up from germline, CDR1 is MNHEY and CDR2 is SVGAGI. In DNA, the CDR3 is TGTGCCAGCAGTTACTCGGGCGCCGGAAACACCATATATTTT. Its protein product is CASSYSGAGNTIYF.

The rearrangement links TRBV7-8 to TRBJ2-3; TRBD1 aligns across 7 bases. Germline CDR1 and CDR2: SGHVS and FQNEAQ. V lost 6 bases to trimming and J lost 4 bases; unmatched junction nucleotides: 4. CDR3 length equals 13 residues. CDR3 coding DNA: TGTGCCAGCAGTACCCAGGGGGCAGATACGCAGTATTTT. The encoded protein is CASSTQGADTQYF.

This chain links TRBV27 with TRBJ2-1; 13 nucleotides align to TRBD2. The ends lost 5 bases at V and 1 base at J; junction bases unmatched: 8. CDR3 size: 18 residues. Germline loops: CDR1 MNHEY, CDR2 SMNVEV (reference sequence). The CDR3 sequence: CASSAGLAGPTSYNEQFF. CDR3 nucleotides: TGTGCCAGCAGTGCGGGACTAGCGGGGCCCACGTCCTACAATGAGCAGTTCTTC.

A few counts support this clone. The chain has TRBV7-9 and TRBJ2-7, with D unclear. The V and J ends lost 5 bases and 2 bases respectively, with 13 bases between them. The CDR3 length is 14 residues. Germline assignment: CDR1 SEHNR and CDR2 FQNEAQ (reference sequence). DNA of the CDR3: TGTGCCAGCAGCCCATTGGTGTATACCTACGAGCAGTACTTC. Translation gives CASSPLVYTYEQYF.

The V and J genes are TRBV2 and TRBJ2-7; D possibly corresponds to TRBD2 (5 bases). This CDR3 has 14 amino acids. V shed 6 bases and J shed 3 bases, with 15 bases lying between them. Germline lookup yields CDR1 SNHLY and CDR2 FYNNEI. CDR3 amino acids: CASSEGRRGYEQYF. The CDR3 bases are TGTGCCAGCAGCGAGGGCCGGCGTGGCTACGAGCAGTACTTC.

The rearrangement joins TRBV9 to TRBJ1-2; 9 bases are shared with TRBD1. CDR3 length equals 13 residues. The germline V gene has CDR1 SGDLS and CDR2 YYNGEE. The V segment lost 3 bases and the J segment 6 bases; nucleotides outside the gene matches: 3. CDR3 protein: CASSEGQGHGYTF. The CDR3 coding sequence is TGTGCCAGCAGCGAGGGACAGGGCCATGGCTACACCTTC.

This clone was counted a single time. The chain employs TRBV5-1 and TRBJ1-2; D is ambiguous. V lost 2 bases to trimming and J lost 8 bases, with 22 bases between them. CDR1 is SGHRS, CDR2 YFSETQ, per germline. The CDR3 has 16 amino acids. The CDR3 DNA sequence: TGCGCCAGCAGCTTAGGAGGCATGGAGGGCTTAGGGGGCTACACCTTC. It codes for CASSLGGMEGLGGYTF.

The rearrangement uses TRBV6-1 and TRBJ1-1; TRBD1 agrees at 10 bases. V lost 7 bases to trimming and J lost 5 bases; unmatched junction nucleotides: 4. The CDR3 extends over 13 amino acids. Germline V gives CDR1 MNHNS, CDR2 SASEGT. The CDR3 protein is CASIGQGDTEAFF. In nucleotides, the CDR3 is TGTGCCAGCATAGGACAGGGGGATACTGAAGCTTTCTTT.

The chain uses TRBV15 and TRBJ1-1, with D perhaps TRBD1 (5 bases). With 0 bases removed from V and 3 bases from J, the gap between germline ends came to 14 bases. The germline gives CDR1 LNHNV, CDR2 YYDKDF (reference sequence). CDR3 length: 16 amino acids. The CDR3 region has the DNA TGTGCCACCAGCAGAGATCAGGTGGGGGTAGACACTGAAGCTTTCTTT. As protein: CATSRDQVGVDTEAFF.

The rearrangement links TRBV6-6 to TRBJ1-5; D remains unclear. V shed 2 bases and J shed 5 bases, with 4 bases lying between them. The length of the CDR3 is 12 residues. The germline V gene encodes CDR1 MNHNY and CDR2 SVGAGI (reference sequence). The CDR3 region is CASSYNDQPQHF. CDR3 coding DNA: TGTGCCAGCAGTTACAACGATCAGCCCCAGCATTTT.

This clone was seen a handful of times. The CDR3 DNA follows: TGTGCCAGCAGCGGTCAAACCTACGAGCAGTACTTC. This encodes CASSGQTYEQYF. This chain joins TRBV2 and TRBJ2-7, with unresolved D. There are 12 residues in the CDR3. Per the germline V gene, CDR1 is SNHLY and CDR2 is FYNNEI. The V gene lost 6 bases and the J gene lost 2 bases, with 8 bases spanning the gap.

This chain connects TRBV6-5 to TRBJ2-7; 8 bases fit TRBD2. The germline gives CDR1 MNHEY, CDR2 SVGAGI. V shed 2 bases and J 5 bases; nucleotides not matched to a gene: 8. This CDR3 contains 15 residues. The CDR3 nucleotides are TGTGCCAGCAGTTACCGGGGGGGGGCCCACGACGAGCAGTACTTC. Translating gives CASSYRGGAHDEQYF.

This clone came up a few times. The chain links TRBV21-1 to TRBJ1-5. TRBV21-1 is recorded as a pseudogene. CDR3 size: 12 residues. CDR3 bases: TGTGCCAGCAGCAAGAGAGGACAGCCCCAGCATTTT. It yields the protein CASSKRGQPQHF.

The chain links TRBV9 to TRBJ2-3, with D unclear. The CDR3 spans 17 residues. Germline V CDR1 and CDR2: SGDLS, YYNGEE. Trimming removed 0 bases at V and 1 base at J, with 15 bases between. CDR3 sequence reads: CASSVGPQPRGTDTQYF. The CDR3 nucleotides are TGTGCCAGCAGCGTAGGACCTCAACCGCGAGGCACAGATACGCAGTATTTT.

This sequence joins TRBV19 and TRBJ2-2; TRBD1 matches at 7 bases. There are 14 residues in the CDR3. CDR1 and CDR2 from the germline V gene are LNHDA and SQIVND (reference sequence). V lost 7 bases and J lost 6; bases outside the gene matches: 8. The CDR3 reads CASKRDSESGELFF. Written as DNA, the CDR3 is TGTGCCAGTAAGAGGGACAGCGAATCCGGGGAGCTGTTTTTT.

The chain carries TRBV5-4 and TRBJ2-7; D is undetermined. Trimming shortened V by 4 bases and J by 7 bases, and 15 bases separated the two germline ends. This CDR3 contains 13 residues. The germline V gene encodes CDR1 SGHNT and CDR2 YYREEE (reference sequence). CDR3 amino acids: CASSPDGPREQYF. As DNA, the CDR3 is TGTGCCAGCAGCCCTGACGGGCCGAGAGAGCAGTACTTC.

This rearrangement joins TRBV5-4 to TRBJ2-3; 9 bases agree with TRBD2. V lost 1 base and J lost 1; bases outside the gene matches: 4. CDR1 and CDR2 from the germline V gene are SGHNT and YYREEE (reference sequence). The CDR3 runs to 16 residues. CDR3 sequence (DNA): TGTGCCAGCAGCTTGATCCCTAGCGGGGGCACAGATACGCAGTATTTT. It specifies CASSLIPSGGTDTQYF.

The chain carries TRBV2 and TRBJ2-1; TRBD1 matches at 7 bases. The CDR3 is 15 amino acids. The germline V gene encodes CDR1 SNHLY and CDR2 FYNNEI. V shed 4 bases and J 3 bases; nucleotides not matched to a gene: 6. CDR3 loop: CASSGGQFLYNEQFF. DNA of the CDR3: TGTGCCAGCAGTGGGGGACAGTTCCTCTACAATGAGCAGTTCTTC.

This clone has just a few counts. In DNA form, the CDR3 reads TGTGCCAGCAGTGACCTCCCTGGGGGCATAGGGTCTGAAGCTTTCTTT. Protein product: CASSDLPGGIGSEAFF. The rearrangement joins TRBV28 to TRBJ1-1; perhaps TRBD1 as D (6 bases). Germline V gene sequence: CDR1 MDHEN, CDR2 SYDVKM. The CDR3 covers 16 residues. V lost 5 bases, J lost 6 bases, and 22 bases lay in between.